These 29 T cell receptor beta chains share one sample of origin, sequenced in a study of identical twins. TCRdb re-called the 5' RACE reads with MiXCR, one entry per CDR3 protein. The table records about 220,000 distinct CDR3 sequences, around a tenth of them present only once. Specimen: memory (CD45RO+) T cells sorted from blood. Receptors were obtained from a woman younger than 35 in good health.

This clonotype was detected once. The chain has TRBV24-1 and TRBJ2-2, with 7 nucleotides matching TRBD2. Germline values: CDR1 KGHDR, CDR2 SFDVKD. The CDR3 covers 13 residues. Trimming took 7 bases from V and 8 from J; bases not matched to a gene: 6. CDR3 DNA: TGTGCCACCAGGTCGGCGGGAGAGGGGGAGCTGTTTTTT. Its protein product is CATRSAGEGELFF.

The chain employs TRBV6-1 and TRBJ1-5; D might be TRBD1 (6 bases). V lost 6 bases and J 5 bases, leaving 17 bases between the germline ends. The CDR3 length is 15 residues. Germline V CDR1 and CDR2: MNHNS, SASEGT. The CDR3 DNA is TGTGCCAGCAGATTTAACAGGGACACGGATCAGCCCCAGCATTTT. Its translation: CASRFNRDTDQPQHF.

This clonotype was counted at least ten times. For the CDR3, the DNA is TGTGCCAGCAGCTTAGGGATAGAAAAACTGTTTTTT. It is translated as CASSLGIEKLFF. The chain uses TRBV7-9 and TRBJ1-4; D is uncertain. Germline V CDR1 and CDR2: SEHNR, FQNEAQ (reference sequence). This CDR3 is built from 12 residues. Trimming shortened V by 1 base and J by 8 bases, and 5 bases separated the two germline ends. Variable domain in full (rest from reference TRBV7-9 and TRBJ1-4): DTGVSQNPRHKITKRGQNVTFRCDPISEHNRLYWYRQTLGQGPEFLTYFQNEAQLEKSRLLSDRFSAERPKGSFSTLEIQRTEQGDSAMYLCASSLGIEKLFFGSGTQLSVL.

This clonotype was counted many times. The chain has TRBV20-1 and TRBJ2-1, with 10 bases that match TRBD2. There are 16 residues in the CDR3. V lost 0 bases, J lost 3 bases, and 5 bases stayed unmatched. Germline CDR1 and CDR2: DFQATT and SNEGSKA (reference sequence). For the CDR3, the DNA is TGCAGTGCTAGAGATGGCAGCGGGGGGGACTACAATGAGCAGTTCTTC. Amino acids: CSARDGSGGDYNEQFF.

This clonotype was picked up many times. The J gene is TRBJ2-7, the V gene TRBV20-1; D is undetermined. The CDR3 runs to 12 residues. Germline loops: CDR1 DFQATT, CDR2 SNEGSKA (reference sequence). Trimming pared 3 bases from V and 3 bases from J, leaving 9 bases between. As DNA, the CDR3 is TGCAGTGCTAGGCGCCAAGGCTACGAGCAGTACTTC. Residues: CSARRQGYEQYF.

This clonotype has just a few counts. The gene calls are TRBV28 and TRBJ2-1; D possibly corresponds to TRBD2 (7 bases). The CDR3 loop spans 15 amino acids. Germline V gene lookup returns CDR1 MDHEN and CDR2 SYDVKM. The V and J ends lost 8 bases and 1 base respectively, with 15 bases between them. CDR3 loop: CASVGGLLSYNEQFF. CDR3 sequence (DNA): TGTGCCAGCGTAGGGGGACTACTTTCCTACAATGAGCAGTTCTTC.

CDR3 bases: TGTGCCAGCAGCACTGGACAGGGAAACACCGGGGAGCTGTTTTTT. It is translated as CASSTGQGNTGELFF. V usage is TRBV11-3 and J usage is TRBJ2-2; 8 positions agree with TRBD1. Germline loops: CDR1 SGHNT, CDR2 YENEEA. V shed 5 bases, J shed 2 bases, and the junction held 4 bases outside the gene matches. This CDR3 is built from 15 residues.

There are many counts of this clonotype. V is TRBV10-3 and J is TRBJ2-2; 8 bases map to TRBD1. Germline CDR1 reads ENHRY; CDR2 reads SYGVKD. Trimming took 11 bases from V and 4 from J; bases not matched to a gene: 12. The CDR3 sequence is 15 residues long. The CDR3 DNA reads as TGTGCCTCCCAGGGGCAGGGGGCAATCACCGGGGAGCTGTTTTTT. This sequence encodes CASQGQGAITGELFF.

The sample holds a few counts of this clonotype. This chain joins TRBV30 and TRBJ2-4, with D unresolved. There are 14 residues in the CDR3. V lost 6 bases, J lost 0 bases, and 12 bases lay in between. The germline CDR1 and CDR2 sequences are GTSNPN and SVGIG (reference sequence). Written as DNA, the CDR3 is TGTGCCTGCGAGGCCCTCCCAGCCAAAAACATTCAGTACTTC. Residues: CACEALPAKNIQYF. Together with reference TRBV30 and TRBJ2-4, the CDR3 gives the full variable domain: SQTIHQWPATLVQPVGSPLSLECTVEGTSNPNLYWYRQAAGRGLQLLFYSVGIGQISSEVPQNLSASRPQDRQFILSSKKLLLSDSGFYLCACEALPAKNIQYFGAGTRLSVL.

V usage is TRBV20-1 and J usage is TRBJ1-3, with D unresolved. Germline CDR1 reads DFQATT; CDR2 reads SNEGSKA (reference sequence). The CDR3 sequence is 18 residues long. V was cut by 2 bases and J by 0 bases, with 20 bases left in between. This CDR3 reads CSARPLASRTISGNTIYF. Here the CDR3 DNA reads TGCAGTGCTAGACCCCTAGCGTCACGGACCATCTCTGGAAACACCATATATTTT.

This clonotype has a handful of counts. The J gene is TRBJ1-2, the V gene TRBV28; 9 bases are a match to TRBD1. Trimming took 3 bases from V and 7 from J; bases not matched to a gene: 9. The CDR3 consists of 15 residues. Germline CDR1 MDHEN, CDR2 SYDVKM. CDR3 sequence (DNA): TGTGCCAGCAGTTTGGGCTCACAGGGGGCGCTTGGCTACACCTTC. This codes for CASSLGSQGALGYTF.

This clonotype has more than one count but fewer than ten. V usage is TRBV6-2 or TRBV6-3 and J usage is TRBJ2-3; D not certain. Trimming removed 2 bases from V and 6 bases from J, with 6 bases in between. The CDR3 extends over 12 amino acids. Germline lookup yields CDR1 MNHEY and CDR2 SVGEGT. CDR3 sequence: CASSYTVDTQYF. The CDR3 coding sequence is TGTGCCAGCAGTTACACGGTGGATACGCAGTATTTT.

The chain recombines TRBV5-1 with TRBJ2-3, with D possibly TRBD1 on 7 matching bases. Germline V lookup: CDR1 SGHRS, CDR2 YFSETQ. V dropped 4 bases and J dropped 6 bases, with 15 bases sitting between them. The CDR3 consists of 14 residues. CDR3 amino acids: CASSLEAGGDTQYF. The CDR3 nucleotides are TGCGCCAGCAGCCTGGAGGCAGGGGGGGATACGCAGTATTTT.

The V and J genes are TRBV9 and TRBJ2-1; no clear D gene. The CDR3 extends over 15 amino acids. V lost 0 bases and J lost 0, with 7 bases in between. CDR1 is SGDLS, CDR2 YYNGEE, per germline. The CDR3 DNA reads TGTGCCAGCAGCGTAGGAACAGCCTCCTACAATGAGCAGTTCTTC. Encoded protein: CASSVGTASYNEQFF.

This clonotype was detected only a few times. The chain recombines TRBV5-1 with TRBJ2-1; maybe TRBD2 (5 bases). V lost 0 bases to trimming and J lost 7 bases, with 11 bases between them. The CDR3 is 14 residues long. Germline CDR1 and CDR2: SGHRS and YFSETQ. CDR3 sequence (DNA): TGCGCCAGCAGCTTGGCTTTGAGGGCGAATGAGCAGTTCTTC. Its translation: CASSLALRANEQFF.

This clonotype was observed a handful of times. The chain couples TRBV9 to TRBJ2-5, with D tentatively TRBD1 or TRBD2 (5 bases each). V lost 3 bases and J lost 1, with 19 bases in between. Looked up from germline, CDR1 is SGDLS and CDR2 is YYNGEE. The CDR3 has 17 amino acids. In DNA form, the CDR3 reads TGTGCCAGCAGCGCGGACCGGGACCCTCGAAGCCAAGAGACCCAGTACTTC. It is translated as CASSADRDPRSQETQYF.

This clonotype was seen a handful of times. CDR3 in amino acids: CASSQPGGETQYF. DNA of the CDR3: TGTGCCAGCAGCCAGCCCGGGGGAGAGACCCAGTACTTC. V and J are TRBV7-8 and TRBJ2-5, with D maybe TRBD2 (6 bases). The germline V gene encodes CDR1 SGHVS and CDR2 FQNEAQ. V dropped 5 bases and J dropped 4 bases, with 11 bases sitting between them. The CDR3 spans 13 residues. The full variable domain, rest sourced from reference TRBV7-8 and TRBJ2-5, is GAGVSQSPRYKVAKRGQDVALRCDPISGHVSLFWYQQALGQGPEFLTYFQNEAQLDKSGLPSDRFFAERPEGSVSTLKIQRTQQEDSAVYLCASSQPGGETQYFGPGTRLLVL.

This clonotype was detected only a few times. This chain joins TRBV7-2 and TRBJ2-1; D might be TRBD2 (5 bases). Per germline, CDR1 SGHTA and CDR2 FQGNSA. The CDR3 sequence is 14 residues long. Trimming took off 5 bases at V and 9 bases at J, with 17 bases between the two ends. This chain's CDR3 is CASSADSPGGEQFF. As DNA, the CDR3 is TGTGCCAGCAGCGCAGACTCCCCCGGAGGTGAGCAGTTCTTC.

In this sample, this clonotype turned up many times. The chain couples TRBV18 to TRBJ1-1, with a possible D match to TRBD1 (6 bases). Germline CDR1 is KGHSH and CDR2 is LQKENI. The length of the CDR3 is 15 residues. Trimming left V 6 bases short and J 6 bases short, with 20 bases between. The CDR3 spells CASSPATGTVSEAFF. As DNA, the CDR3 is TGTGCCAGCTCCCCCGCAACAGGGACCGTCTCTGAAGCTTTCTTT.

J is TRBJ2-1 and V is TRBV4-1; D gene unclear. The CDR3 is 16 residues long. Germline V gene data show CDR1 as MGHRA and CDR2 as YSYEKL. Trimming pared 5 bases from V and 2 bases from J, leaving 16 bases between. Here the CDR3 reads CASSTFGLSTYNEQFF. The CDR3 DNA is TGCGCCAGCAGCACCTTTGGGCTTTCGACCTACAATGAGCAGTTCTTC.

Ten or more counts support this clonotype. This sequence joins TRBV19 and TRBJ1-1; 7 bases line up with TRBD1. J gave up 1 base and V 1 base, and 3 bases lay outside the gene matches. Looked up from germline, CDR1 is LNHDA and CDR2 is SQIVND (reference sequence). The CDR3 length is 15 residues. CDR3 amino acids: CASSIGAGGNTEAFF. The DNA of the CDR3 is TGTGCCAGTAGTATAGGGGCAGGGGGGAACACTGAAGCTTTCTTT. Using reference TRBV19 and TRBJ1-1 for the parts outside the CDR3, the full variable domain is DGGITQSPKYLFRKEGQNVTLSCEQNLNHDAMYWYRQDPGQGLRLIYYSQIVNDFQKGDIAEGYSVSREKKESFPLTVTSAQKNPTAFYLCASSIGAGGNTEAFFGQGTRLTVV.

The sample holds a few counts of this clonotype. This chain joins TRBV14 and TRBJ1-1; the D gene is possibly TRBD1 (6 bases). Germline loops: CDR1 SGHDN, CDR2 FVKESK. The CDR3 extends over 14 amino acids. V was clipped by 4 bases and J by 3 bases, with 12 bases between them. The CDR3 sequence: CASSRGGVYTEAFF. The CDR3 DNA sequence: TGTGCCAGCAGCCGGGGGGGCGTGTACACTGAAGCTTTCTTT.

At least ten counts were recorded for this clonotype. The genes are TRBV7-2 and TRBJ1-2; no clear D gene. The germline V gene encodes CDR1 SGHTA and CDR2 FQGNSA. V lost 5 bases and J 0 bases, leaving 10 bases between the germline ends. This CDR3 contains 14 residues. CDR3 DNA sequence: TGTGCCAGCAGCCCCCTGACGGCTAACTATGGCTACACCTTC. This encodes CASSPLTANYGYTF.

This clonotype appeared many times. CDR3 sequence: CALSRTSGLAGELFF. CDR3 DNA: TGTGCCCTCTCCAGGACTAGCGGGTTAGCCGGGGAGCTGTTTTTT. The chain couples TRBV30 to TRBJ2-2; 11 positions agree with TRBD2. V gave up 8 bases and J gave up 6 bases; unmatched junction bases: 11. Germline assignment: CDR1 GTSNPN and CDR2 SVGIG (reference sequence). This CDR3 is 15 amino acids long.

The chain joins TRBV7-2 to TRBJ2-7, with D tentatively TRBD2 (5 bases). Looked up from germline, CDR1 is SGHTA and CDR2 is FQGNSA. The CDR3 has 14 residues. The V gene lost 3 bases and the J gene lost 0 bases, with 9 bases spanning the gap. The CDR3 DNA reads as TGTGCCAGCAGCTTCCTAGCCCACTCCTACGAGCAGTACTTC. Its translation: CASSFLAHSYEQYF.

This clonotype was counted ten times or more. The V call is TRBV7-2, the J call TRBJ2-2; D remains unclear. The germline V and J ends were trimmed by 5 bases and 6 bases, with 7 bases remaining between them. Germline V lookup: CDR1 SGHTA, CDR2 FQGNSA. The length of the CDR3 is 12 residues. The CDR3 sequence: CASSPFAGELFF. The CDR3 DNA reads TGTGCCAGCAGCCCTTTCGCCGGGGAGCTGTTTTTT. Supplemented by reference TRBV7-2 and TRBJ2-2, the full variable domain reads GAGVSQSPSNKVTEKGKDVELRCDPISGHTALYWYRQSLGQGLEFLIYFQGNSAPDKSGLPSDRFSAERTGGSVSTLTIQRTQQEDSAVYLCASSPFAGELFFGEGSRLTVL.

The table lists this clonotype with a few counts. The gene calls are TRBV12-3 or TRBV12-4 and TRBJ2-1; either TRBD1 or TRBD2 may fit D (7 bases each). V was pared by 11 bases and J by 0 bases, with 23 bases between. The CDR3 runs 17 residues. This CDR3 reads CASRRRGGGSSYNEQFF. The CDR3, as DNA: TGTGCCTCTCGCCGAAGGGGAGGGGGCAGCTCCTACAATGAGCAGTTCTTC.

The chain links TRBV6-1 to TRBJ2-7; the match to TRBD2 covers 9 bases. CDR1 and CDR2 (germline): MNHNS, SASEGT. The junction had 6 bases not matched to a gene; V was cut back by 7 bases and J by 2 bases. There are 14 residues in the CDR3. The CDR3, as DNA: TGTGCCAGCATCGCAGCGGGGGGCACCTACGAGCAGTACTTC. This codes for CASIAAGGTYEQYF.

This clonotype was found many times. V is TRBV29-1 and J is TRBJ2-1; D is possibly TRBD1 (6 bases). The germline CDR1 and CDR2 sequences are SQVTM and ANQGSEA. The ends were cut back, 8 bases at V and 11 bases at J, with 22 bases in the middle. The length of the CDR3 is 13 residues. The CDR3 loop reads CSNPGQWATKQFF. In DNA, the CDR3 is TGCAGCAATCCGGGACAATGGGCGACGAAGCAGTTCTTC.